The 30 T cell receptor beta chains presented below share a single source sample, sequenced in a study of T cell responses to AZD1222 COVID-19 vaccine. The table came from immunoSEQ multiplex PCR; TCRdb's copy has only in-frame clones and leaves some out. Of more than 90,000 clones listed, roughly nine tenths are singletons. The source was peripheral blood, collected on day 0 of AZD1222 vaccination. These receptors all come from an adult in good health.

The chain joins TRBV6-6 to TRBJ1-3; the D gene is possibly TRBD1 (5 bases). The CDR3 covers 13 residues. V lost 5 bases and J 3 bases, leaving 8 bases between the germline ends. The germline gives CDR1 MNHNY, CDR2 SVGAGI (reference sequence). Here the CDR3 reads CASSRGSGNTIYF. The CDR3 nucleotides are TGTGCCAGCAGTCGGGGGAGTGGAAACACCATATATTTT.

This rearrangement joins TRBV3-1 (or the pseudogene TRBV3-2) to TRBJ2-5; TRBD2 agrees at 11 bases. There are 14 residues in the CDR3. The V gene end was trimmed by 4 bases and the J gene end by 5 bases; junction bases not matched to a gene: 3. CDR1 and CDR2 from the germline V gene are LGHDT and YNNKEL (reference sequence). CDR3 nucleotides: TGTGCCAGCAGCCTAGCGGGGGGGCCGGAGACCCAGTACTTC. It encodes CASSLAGGPETQYF.

The rearrangement uses TRBV9 and TRBJ2-5; 12 nucleotides agree with TRBD2. The CDR3 consists of 17 residues. V gave up 0 bases and J gave up 5 bases; unmatched junction bases: 8. CDR1 and CDR2 from the germline V gene are SGDLS and YYNGEE. For the CDR3, the DNA is TGTGCCAGCAGCGTAGGGCCTAGCGGGGGGGCAAGGGAGACCCAGTACTTC. This codes for CASSVGPSGGARETQYF.

The table lists this clone with a count of one. The rearrangement links TRBV7-6 to TRBJ2-7; 9 bases match TRBD1. This CDR3 contains 15 residues. Germline values: CDR1 SGHVS, CDR2 FNYEAQ. Losses at the gene ends were 1 base for V and 4 bases for J; bases not matched to a gene: 5. CDR3 nucleotide sequence: TGTGCCAGCAGCTTAGTATCACAGGGGGCATACGAGCAGTACTTC. This encodes CASSLVSQGAYEQYF. Full variable domain (rest looked up from reference TRBV7-6 and TRBJ2-7): GAGVSQSPRYKVTKRGQDVALRCDPISGHVSLYWYRQALGQGPEFLTYFNYEAQQDKSGLPNDRFSAERPEGSISTLTIQRTEQRDSAMYRCASSLVSQGAYEQYFGPGTRLTVT.

The chain joins TRBV10-3 to TRBJ2-7, with TRBD1 matching 8 bases. V gave up 10 bases and J gave up 4 bases; unmatched junction bases: 9. This CDR3 is 13 amino acids long. The germline CDR1 and CDR2 sequences are ENHRY and SYGVKD. This chain's CDR3 is CATSGQGAYEQYF. CDR3 coding DNA: TGTGCCACCTCCGGACAGGGCGCGTACGAGCAGTACTTC.

V is TRBV15 and J is TRBJ2-5; possible D gene TRBD2, 5 bases. CDR1 and CDR2 (germline): LNHNV, YYDKDF (reference sequence). This CDR3 has 15 residues. The V and J ends lost 0 bases and 5 bases respectively, with 13 bases between them. The DNA of the CDR3 is TGTGCCACCAGCAGAGATTTTGTTTCGGGGGAGACCCAGTACTTC. The encoded protein is CATSRDFVSGETQYF.

This clone was seen once. The rearrangement joins TRBV5-1 to TRBJ2-5; D not certain. The V end was cut by 1 base, the J end by 5 bases, with 12 bases between. This CDR3 spans 14 amino acids. Germline V lookup: CDR1 SGHRS, CDR2 YFSETQ. The CDR3, as DNA: TGCGCCAGCAGCTTGTCAGCTAGATCGGAGACCCAGTACTTC. Residues: CASSLSARSETQYF. Together with reference TRBV5-1 and TRBJ2-5, the CDR3 gives the full variable domain: KAGVTQTPRYLIKTRGQQVTLSCSPISGHRSVSWYQQTPGQGLQFLFEYFSETQRNKGNFPGRFSGRQFSNSRSEMNVSTLELGDSALYLCASSLSARSETQYFGPGTRLLVL.

The V call is TRBV7-9, the J call TRBJ1-2, with D possibly TRBD1 on 5 matching bases. Looked up from germline, CDR1 is SEHNR and CDR2 is FQNEAQ (reference sequence). V shed 5 bases and J shed 6 bases, with 16 bases lying between them. This CDR3 comprises 14 residues. The CDR3 reads CASSHEGVVNGYTF. CDR3 DNA: TGTGCCAGCAGCCACGAAGGGGTCGTGAATGGCTACACCTTC.

V usage is TRBV5-5 and J usage is TRBJ1-2; TRBD1 might be the D (5 bases). Germline CDR1 SGHKS, CDR2 YYEKEE (reference sequence). V was cut by 0 bases and J by 7 bases, with 16 bases left in between. The CDR3 loop spans 15 amino acids. The CDR3 DNA reads TGTGCCAGCAGCTTGGCCCTCGGCCAGGGAGGTGGCTACACCTTC. This codes for CASSLALGQGGGYTF.

The V and J genes are TRBV2 and TRBJ1-5, with TRBD1 as a possible D gene (6 bases). Trimming took off 7 bases at V and 5 bases at J, with 12 bases between the two ends. The germline gives CDR1 SNHLY, CDR2 FYNNEI. The CDR3 has 13 residues. This CDR3 reads CASTKGDYQPQHF. DNA of the CDR3: TGTGCCAGCACAAAGGGGGACTATCAGCCCCAGCATTTT.

The rearrangement links TRBV19 to TRBJ2-3; 14 bases are shared with TRBD2. The CDR3 totals 16 residues. J gave up 4 bases and V 5 bases, and 5 bases lay outside the gene matches. The V gene's germline CDR1 is LNHDA and CDR2 SQIVND (reference sequence). The CDR3 sequence: CASSVTSGGVADTQYF. The CDR3 nucleotides read TGTGCCAGTAGTGTGACTAGCGGGGGGGTAGCAGATACGCAGTATTTT.

This chain joins TRBV6-2 or TRBV6-3 and TRBJ2-6, with a possible D match to TRBD2 (6 bases). CDR1 is MNHEY and CDR2 is SVGEGT in the germline V gene. The CDR3 length is 16 residues. Between the trimmed V and J ends, which lost 3 bases and 1 base, there was a span of 10 bases. The DNA of the CDR3 is TGTGCCAGCAGTTATTTGGAGGGTTCTGGGGCCAACGTCCTGACTTTC. This gives the protein CASSYLEGSGANVLTF.

J is TRBJ2-5 and V is TRBV4-1; D perhaps matches TRBD2 (7 bases). Germline V CDR1 and CDR2: MGHRA, YSYEKL. With 4 bases removed from V and 6 bases from J, the gap between germline ends came to 24 bases. There are 17 residues in the CDR3. CDR3 nucleotides: TGCGCCAGCAGCCTCGCAACCGGCGGGGGCCCCAAACAGACCCAGTACTTC. Encoded protein: CASSLATGGGPKQTQYF.

The J gene is TRBJ1-4, the V gene TRBV15, with D perhaps matching TRBD1 (5 bases). The CDR3 covers 13 residues. Germline V gene sequence: CDR1 LNHNV, CDR2 YYDKDF (reference sequence). Trimming removed 1 base from V and 5 bases from J, with 5 bases in between. The CDR3 protein is CATSRAGNEKLFF. In nucleotides, the CDR3 is TGTGCCACCAGCAGAGCAGGGAATGAAAAACTGTTTTTT.

The gene calls are TRBV18 and TRBJ2-2, with D unresolved. From germline, CDR1 is KGHSH and CDR2 LQKENI. V was trimmed by 3 bases and J by 3 bases, leaving 8 bases between them. This CDR3 region has 14 residues. CDR3 in DNA: TGTGCCAGCTCACCTGAGGCCTACACCGGGGAGCTGTTTTTT. Protein: CASSPEAYTGELFF. Supplemented by reference TRBV18 and TRBJ2-2, the full variable domain reads NAGVMQNPRHLVRRRGQEARLRCSPMKGHSHVYWYRQLPEEGLKFMVYLQKENIIDESGMPKERFSAEFPKEGPSILRIQQVVRGDSAAYFCASSPEAYTGELFFGEGSRLTVL.

This clone was picked up a small number of times. V and J are TRBV19 and TRBJ2-2; D is tentatively TRBD1 or TRBD2 (5 bases each). Germline lookup yields CDR1 LNHDA and CDR2 SQIVND (reference sequence). This CDR3 is 16 amino acids long. The germline V and J ends were trimmed by 3 bases and 3 bases, with 14 bases remaining between them. The CDR3 is CASSIGAYSYTGELFF. For the CDR3, the DNA is TGTGCCAGTAGTATCGGGGCGTACAGCTACACCGGGGAGCTGTTTTTT.

The CDR3 DNA is TGCGCCAGCAGCTTGATGGGTGAAGGTTCACCCCTCCACTTT. It yields the protein CASSLMGEGSPLHF. The chain couples TRBV5-1 to TRBJ1-6; no reliable D call. The CDR3 sequence is 14 residues long. The germline V and J ends were trimmed by 1 base and 9 bases, with 11 bases remaining between them. CDR1 SGHRS and CDR2 YFSETQ come from the germline V gene.

In nucleotides, the CDR3 is TGTGCCAGCAGCTTATTGAGCGGGGGGAAATCAGATACGCAGTATTTT. It is translated as CASSLLSGGKSDTQYF. V usage is TRBV7-6 and J usage is TRBJ2-3; 9 positions match TRBD2. Unmatched junction bases numbered 7, after V lost 2 bases and J lost 4 bases. The CDR3 spans 16 residues. Germline V CDR1 and CDR2: SGHVS, FNYEAQ. The full variable domain, rest sourced from reference TRBV7-6 and TRBJ2-3, is GAGVSQSPRYKVTKRGQDVALRCDPISGHVSLYWYRQALGQGPEFLTYFNYEAQQDKSGLPNDRFSAERPEGSISTLTIQRTEQRDSAMYRCASSLLSGGKSDTQYFGPGTRLTVL.

This chain links TRBV4-1 with TRBJ2-2, with 8 positions matching TRBD2. V shed 0 bases and J 3 bases; nucleotides not matched to a gene: 6. The length of the CDR3 is 17 residues. Germline CDR1 MGHRA, CDR2 YSYEKL. CDR3: CASSQDPRGGYTGELFF. CDR3 DNA: TGCGCCAGCAGCCAAGACCCTCGGGGGGGTTACACCGGGGAGCTGTTTTTT.

The gene calls are TRBV15 and TRBJ2-7, with D possibly matching TRBD2 (6 bases). Trimming stripped 4 bases from V and 1 base from J, with 11 bases between. The CDR3 length is 14 residues. From germline, CDR1 is LNHNV and CDR2 YYDKDF (reference sequence). CDR3 sequence: CATSIGRGSYEQYF. CDR3 coding DNA: TGTGCCACCAGCATCGGGCGGGGTTCCTACGAGCAGTACTTC.

Here the CDR3 reads CASSIGWDAEAFF. CDR3 DNA: TGTGCCAGTAGTATTGGTTGGGACGCGGAAGCTTTCTTT. This chain uses TRBV19 with TRBJ1-1, with a tentative D call TRBD1 (5 bases). The CDR3 has 13 amino acids. The V and J ends lost 3 bases and 8 bases respectively, with 13 bases between them. Per germline, CDR1 LNHDA and CDR2 SQIVND (reference sequence).

V usage is TRBV4-1 and J usage is TRBJ1-3; D uncertain. The V and J ends lost 0 bases and 8 bases respectively, with 17 bases between them. CDR3 length: 16 amino acids. Germline V gene lookup returns CDR1 MGHRA and CDR2 YSYEKL. CDR3 DNA sequence: TGCGCCAGCAGCCAAGATCCCCCCGGGTACGGGGACACCATATATTTT. Its translation: CASSQDPPGYGDTIYF.

This chain connects TRBV5-5 to TRBJ1-5, with D possibly matching TRBD1 (5 bases). V was pared by 3 bases and J by 9 bases, with 16 bases between. The V gene's germline CDR1 is SGHKS and CDR2 YYEKEE (reference sequence). The CDR3 totals 14 residues. For the CDR3, the DNA is TGTGCCAGCAGCTCGACGACAGCCGGGAGGCCCCAGCATTTT. Translation: CASSSTTAGRPQHF.

The table lists this clone with a few counts. The rearrangement links TRBV7-8 to TRBJ1-1, with TRBD1 matching 7 bases. This CDR3 region has 13 residues. Germline values: CDR1 SGHVS, CDR2 FQNEAQ. V shed 4 bases and J 11 bases; nucleotides not matched to a gene: 10. The CDR3 region has the DNA TGTGCCAGCAGCTCCGGACCGTCCAGGGGGGCTTTCTTT. This encodes CASSSGPSRGAFF.

This clone was counted a single time. This sequence joins TRBV7-6 and TRBJ1-2, with D possibly being TRBD1 (6 bases). The ends were cut back, 1 base at V and 4 bases at J, with 10 bases in the middle. Germline loops: CDR1 SGHVS, CDR2 FNYEAQ. The CDR3 length is 14 residues. CDR3 nucleotide sequence: TGTGCCAGCAGCTTAGAAGCAGGGGTCTATGGCTACACCTTC. Protein product: CASSLEAGVYGYTF.

The chain employs TRBV24-1 and TRBJ1-2, with D possibly being TRBD1 (5 bases). With 5 bases removed from V and 0 bases from J, the gap between germline ends came to 15 bases. The germline CDR1 and CDR2 sequences are KGHDR and SFDVKD. This CDR3 is built from 16 residues. CDR3 loop: CATSGAAGPANYGYTF. CDR3 nucleotides: TGTGCCACCAGTGGGGCGGCAGGGCCAGCTAACTATGGCTACACCTTC.

The chain has TRBV28 and TRBJ1-1, with D possibly matching TRBD1 (5 bases). Trimming left V 5 bases short and J 5 bases short, with 15 bases between. Per the germline V gene, CDR1 is MDHEN and CDR2 is SYDVKM. This CDR3 has 14 residues. The CDR3 region has the DNA TGTGCCAGCAGTGAACCCGGTTGGGGGACTGAAGCTTTCTTT. Translation gives CASSEPGWGTEAFF.

The rearrangement uses TRBV28 and TRBJ2-3; D is possibly TRBD1 (5 bases). Per germline, CDR1 MDHEN and CDR2 SYDVKM. With 4 bases removed from V and 0 bases from J, the gap between germline ends came to 20 bases. This CDR3 is 18 amino acids long. CDR3 residues: CASSSLGPSTPSTDTQYF. The CDR3 bases are TGTGCCAGCAGTTCTCTGGGGCCTTCAACCCCTAGCACAGATACGCAGTATTTT.

This clone has just one count. The chain combines TRBV6-1 with TRBJ1-5, with a weak D call TRBD1 (5 bases). This CDR3 has 17 amino acids. Trimming shortened V by 4 bases and J by 3 bases, and 19 bases separated the two germline ends. Germline V lookup: CDR1 MNHNS, CDR2 SASEGT. The CDR3: CASSVSGGGMVNQPQHF. CDR3 bases: TGTGCCAGCAGTGTCTCCGGGGGGGGGATGGTCAATCAGCCCCAGCATTTT.

This clone was detected only a few times. The rearrangement joins TRBV2 to TRBJ1-2; D unresolved. The CDR3 extends over 17 amino acids. Germline V lookup: CDR1 SNHLY, CDR2 FYNNEI. V was trimmed by 4 bases and J by 4 bases, leaving 22 bases between them. The CDR3 here is CASSGGRTLGFVYGYTF. Here the CDR3 DNA reads TGTGCCAGCAGTGGCGGTCGCACATTAGGTTTCGTCTATGGCTACACCTTC.